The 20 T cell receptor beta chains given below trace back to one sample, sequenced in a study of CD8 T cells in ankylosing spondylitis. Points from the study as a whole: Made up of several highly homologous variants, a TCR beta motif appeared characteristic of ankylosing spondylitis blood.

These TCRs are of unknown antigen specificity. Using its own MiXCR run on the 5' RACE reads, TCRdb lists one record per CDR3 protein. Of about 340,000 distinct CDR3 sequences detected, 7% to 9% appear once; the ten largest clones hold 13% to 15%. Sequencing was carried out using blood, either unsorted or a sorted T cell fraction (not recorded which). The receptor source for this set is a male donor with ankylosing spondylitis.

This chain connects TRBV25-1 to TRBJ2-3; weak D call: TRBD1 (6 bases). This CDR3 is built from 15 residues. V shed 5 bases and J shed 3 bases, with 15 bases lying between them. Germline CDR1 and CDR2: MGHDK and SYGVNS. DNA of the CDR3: TGTGCCAGCAGTACCTTACGACAGGTTACAGATACGCAGTATTTT. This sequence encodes CASSTLRQVTDTQYF.

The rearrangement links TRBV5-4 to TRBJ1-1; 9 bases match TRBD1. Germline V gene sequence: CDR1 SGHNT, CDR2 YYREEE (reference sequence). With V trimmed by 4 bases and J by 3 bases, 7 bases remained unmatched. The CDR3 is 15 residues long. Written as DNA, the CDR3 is TGTGCCAGCAGCATAGTACAGGGGGCGTACACTGAAGCTTTCTTT. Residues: CASSIVQGAYTEAFF. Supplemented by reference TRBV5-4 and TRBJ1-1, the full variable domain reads ETGVTQSPTHLIKTRGQQVTLRCSSQSGHNTVSWYQQALGQGPQFIFQYYREEENGRGNFPPRFSGLQFPNYSSELNVNALELDDSALYLCASSIVQGAYTEAFFGQGTRLTVV.

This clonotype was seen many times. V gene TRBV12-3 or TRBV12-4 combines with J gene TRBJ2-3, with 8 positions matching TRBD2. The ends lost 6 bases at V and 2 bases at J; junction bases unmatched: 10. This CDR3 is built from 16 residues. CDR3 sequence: CASRTDLAGVTDTQYF. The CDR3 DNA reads TGTGCCAGCAGAACAGATCTAGCGGGTGTCACAGATACGCAGTATTTT.

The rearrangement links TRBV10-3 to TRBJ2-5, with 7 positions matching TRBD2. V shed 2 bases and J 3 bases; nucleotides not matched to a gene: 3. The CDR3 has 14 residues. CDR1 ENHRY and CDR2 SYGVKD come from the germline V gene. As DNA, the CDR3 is TGTGCCATCAGTGAGCGGCTAGCGGAAGAGACCCAGTACTTC. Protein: CAISERLAEETQYF.

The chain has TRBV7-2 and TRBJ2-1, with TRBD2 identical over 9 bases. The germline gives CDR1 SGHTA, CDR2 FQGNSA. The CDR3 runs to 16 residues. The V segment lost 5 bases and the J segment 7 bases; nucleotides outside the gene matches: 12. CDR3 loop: CASSPGAGGLVNEQFF. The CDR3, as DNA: TGTGCCAGCAGCCCTGGGGCGGGAGGGTTGGTAAATGAGCAGTTCTTC.

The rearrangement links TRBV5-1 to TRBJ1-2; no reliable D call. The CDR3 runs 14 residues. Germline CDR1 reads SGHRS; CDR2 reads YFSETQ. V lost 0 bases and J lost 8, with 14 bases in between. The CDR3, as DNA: TGCGCCAGCAGCTTGGGGGCCTGGTCGTTAGGCTACACCTTC. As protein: CASSLGAWSLGYTF.

CDR3 sequence reads: CASSMTGRISYEQYF. The CDR3 nucleotides read TGTGCCAGCAGTATGACAGGGCGGATTTCCTACGAGCAGTACTTC. J is TRBJ2-7 and V is TRBV28, with TRBD1 matching 7 bases. The germline CDR1 and CDR2 sequences are MDHEN and SYDVKM. After removal of 5 bases from V and 1 base from J, the junction contained 8 bases not matched to a gene. This CDR3 is 15 amino acids long.

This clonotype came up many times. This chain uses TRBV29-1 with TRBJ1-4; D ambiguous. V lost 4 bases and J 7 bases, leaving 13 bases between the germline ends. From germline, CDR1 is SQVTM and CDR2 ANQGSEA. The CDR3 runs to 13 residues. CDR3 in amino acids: CSVGTARGEKLFF. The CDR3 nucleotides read TGCAGCGTTGGAACTGCCCGGGGTGAAAAACTGTTTTTT.

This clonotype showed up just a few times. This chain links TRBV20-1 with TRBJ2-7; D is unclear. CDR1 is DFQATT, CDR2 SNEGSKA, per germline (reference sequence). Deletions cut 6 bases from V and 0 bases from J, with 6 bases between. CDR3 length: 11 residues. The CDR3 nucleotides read TGCAGTGCCACGAGCTCCTACGAGCAGTACTTC. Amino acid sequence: CSATSSYEQYF.

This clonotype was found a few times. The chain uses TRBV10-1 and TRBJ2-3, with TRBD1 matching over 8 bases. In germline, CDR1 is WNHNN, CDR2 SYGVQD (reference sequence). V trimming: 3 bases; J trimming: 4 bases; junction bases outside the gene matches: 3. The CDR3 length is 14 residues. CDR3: CASSERTGPDTQYF. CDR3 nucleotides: TGCGCCAGCAGTGAACGGACAGGGCCAGATACGCAGTATTTT.

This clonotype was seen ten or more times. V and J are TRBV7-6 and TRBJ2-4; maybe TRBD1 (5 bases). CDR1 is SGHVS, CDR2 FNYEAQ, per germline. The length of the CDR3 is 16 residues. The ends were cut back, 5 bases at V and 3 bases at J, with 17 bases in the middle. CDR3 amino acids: CASSEHPGYGKNIQYF. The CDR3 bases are TGTGCCAGCAGCGAACACCCAGGGTATGGCAAAAACATTCAGTACTTC.

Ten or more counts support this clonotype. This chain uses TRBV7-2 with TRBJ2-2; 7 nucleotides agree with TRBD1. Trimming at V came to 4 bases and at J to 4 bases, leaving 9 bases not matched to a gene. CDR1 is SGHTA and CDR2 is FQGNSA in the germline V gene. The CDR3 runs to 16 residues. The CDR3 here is CASSSGPRGLTGELFF. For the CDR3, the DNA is TGTGCCAGCAGCTCCGGACCAAGGGGGCTCACCGGGGAGCTGTTTTTT.

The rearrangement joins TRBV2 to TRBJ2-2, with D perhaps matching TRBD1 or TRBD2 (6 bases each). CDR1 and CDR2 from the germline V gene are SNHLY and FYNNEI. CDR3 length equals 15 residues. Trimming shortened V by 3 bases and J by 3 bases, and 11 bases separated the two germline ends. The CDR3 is CASSDNRGDTGELFF. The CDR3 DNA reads TGTGCCAGCAGTGATAATAGGGGGGACACCGGGGAGCTGTTTTTT.

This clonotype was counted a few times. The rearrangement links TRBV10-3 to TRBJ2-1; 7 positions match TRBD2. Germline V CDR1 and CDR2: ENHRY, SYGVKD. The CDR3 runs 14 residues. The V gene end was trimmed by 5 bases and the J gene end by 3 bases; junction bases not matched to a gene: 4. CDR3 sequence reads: CAISMGLLYNEQFF. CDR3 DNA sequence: TGTGCCATCAGTATGGGACTACTCTACAATGAGCAGTTCTTC.

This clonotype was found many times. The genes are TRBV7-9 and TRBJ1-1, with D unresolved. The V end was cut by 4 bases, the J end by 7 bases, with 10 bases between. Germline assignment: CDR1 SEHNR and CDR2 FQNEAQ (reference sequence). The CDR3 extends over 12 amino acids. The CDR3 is CASSWTSYEAFF. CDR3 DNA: TGTGCCAGCAGCTGGACGAGTTATGAAGCTTTCTTT.

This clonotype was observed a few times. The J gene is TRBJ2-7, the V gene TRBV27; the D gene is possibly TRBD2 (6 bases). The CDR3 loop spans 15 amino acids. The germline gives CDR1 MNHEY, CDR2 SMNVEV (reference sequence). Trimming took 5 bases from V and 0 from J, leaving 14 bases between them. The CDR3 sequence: CASSLGRESSYEQYF. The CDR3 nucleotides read TGTGCCAGCAGTCTTGGCCGGGAGAGCTCCTACGAGCAGTACTTC.

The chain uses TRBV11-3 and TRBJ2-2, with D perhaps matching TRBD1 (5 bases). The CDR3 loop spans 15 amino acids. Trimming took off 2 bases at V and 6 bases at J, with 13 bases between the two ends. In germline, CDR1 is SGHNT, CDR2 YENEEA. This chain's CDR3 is CASSLSWGGAGELFF. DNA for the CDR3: TGTGCCAGCAGCTTAAGTTGGGGCGGCGCCGGGGAGCTGTTTTTT.

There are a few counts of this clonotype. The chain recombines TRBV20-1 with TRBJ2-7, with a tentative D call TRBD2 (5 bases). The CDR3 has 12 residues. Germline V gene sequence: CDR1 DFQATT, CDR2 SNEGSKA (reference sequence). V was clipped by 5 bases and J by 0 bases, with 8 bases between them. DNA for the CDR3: TGCAGTGCTGACCGGGACTCCTACGAGCAGTACTTC. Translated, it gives CSADRDSYEQYF.

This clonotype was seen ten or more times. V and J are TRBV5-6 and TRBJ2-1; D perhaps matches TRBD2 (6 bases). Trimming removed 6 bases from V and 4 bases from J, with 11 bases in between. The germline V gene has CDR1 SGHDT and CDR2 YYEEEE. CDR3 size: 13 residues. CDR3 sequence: CASTREIYNEQFF. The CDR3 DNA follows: TGTGCCAGCACCCGGGAGATTTACAATGAGCAGTTCTTC.

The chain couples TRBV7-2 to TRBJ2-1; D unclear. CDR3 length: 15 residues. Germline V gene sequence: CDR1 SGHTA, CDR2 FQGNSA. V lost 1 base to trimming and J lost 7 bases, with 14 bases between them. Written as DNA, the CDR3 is TGTGCCAGCAGCTTAGGTGGAGCTAGTTGGAATGAGCAGTTCTTC. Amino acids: CASSLGGASWNEQFF. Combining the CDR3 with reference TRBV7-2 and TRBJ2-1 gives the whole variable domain GAGVSQSPSNKVTEKGKDVELRCDPISGHTALYWYRQSLGQGLEFLIYFQGNSAPDKSGLPSDRFSAERTGGSVSTLTIQRTQQEDSAVYLCASSLGGASWNEQFFGPGTRLTVL.